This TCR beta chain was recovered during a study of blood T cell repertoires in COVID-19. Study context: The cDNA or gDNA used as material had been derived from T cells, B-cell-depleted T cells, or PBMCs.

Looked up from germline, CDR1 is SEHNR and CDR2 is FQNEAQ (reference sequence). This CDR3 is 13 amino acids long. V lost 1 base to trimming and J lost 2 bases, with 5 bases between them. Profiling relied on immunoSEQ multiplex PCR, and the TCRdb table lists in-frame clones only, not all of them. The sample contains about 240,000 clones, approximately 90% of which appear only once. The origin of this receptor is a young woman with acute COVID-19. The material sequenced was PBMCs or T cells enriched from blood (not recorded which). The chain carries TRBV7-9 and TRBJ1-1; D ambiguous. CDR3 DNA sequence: TGTGCCAGCAGCTTAGTCCTTAACACTGAAGCTTTCTTT. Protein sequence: CASSLVLNTEAFF.